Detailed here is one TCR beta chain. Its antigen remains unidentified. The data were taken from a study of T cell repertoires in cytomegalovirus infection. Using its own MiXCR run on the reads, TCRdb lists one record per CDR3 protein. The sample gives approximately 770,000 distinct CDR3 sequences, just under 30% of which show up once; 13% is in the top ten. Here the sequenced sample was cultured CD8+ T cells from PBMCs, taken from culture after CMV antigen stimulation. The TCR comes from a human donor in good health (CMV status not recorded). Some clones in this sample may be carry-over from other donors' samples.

CDR3 loop: CASSYRTSGGTGELFF. The CDR3 coding sequence is TGTGCCAGCAGTTACAGGACTAGCGGGGGCACCGGGGAGCTGTTTTTT. The genes are TRBV6-2 or TRBV6-3 and TRBJ2-2; 13 bases are a match to TRBD2. CDR3 length: 16 amino acids. V lost 2 bases, J lost 4 bases, and 1 base stayed unmatched. Germline V gene lookup returns CDR1 MNHEY and CDR2 SVGEGT.